Shown below are 23 T cell receptor beta chains from a single sample sequenced in a study of T cell responses to AZD1222 COVID-19 vaccine. Data came from immunoSEQ multiplex PCR; TCRdb stores just in-frame clones and leaves some out. The sample contains about 110,000 clones, 87% of which appear only once. Material: peripheral blood, obtained on day 0 of AZD1222 vaccination. These receptors were obtained from an adult in good health.

The CDR3 DNA is TGTGCCAGCAGTGAAGGGACAGGGGGTTACGGCTACACCTTC. Translating gives CASSEGTGGYGYTF. The rearrangement links TRBV6-1 to TRBJ1-2; 10 bases line up with TRBD1. Germline loops: CDR1 MNHNS, CDR2 SASEGT. The CDR3 loop spans 14 amino acids. V lost 1 base, J lost 8 bases, and 4 bases stayed unmatched.

The V call is TRBV6-1, the J call TRBJ1-2; TRBD1 agrees at 7 bases. This CDR3 comprises 14 residues. In germline, CDR1 is MNHNS, CDR2 SASEGT. V lost 6 bases, J lost 4 bases, and 8 bases stayed unmatched. The CDR3 nucleotides read TGTGCCAGCAGCCAGACCGGGACAGCCTATGGCTACACCTTC. Protein sequence: CASSQTGTAYGYTF.

This chain uses TRBV6-2 or TRBV6-3 with TRBJ1-5, with D perhaps matching TRBD1 (6 bases). This CDR3 spans 16 amino acids. Germline V CDR1 and CDR2: MNHEY, SVGEGT. Trimming took 5 bases from V and 1 from J, leaving 15 bases between them. The CDR3 is CASSPRGHVSNQPQHF. The CDR3 nucleotides are TGTGCCAGCAGTCCCAGGGGACACGTCAGCAATCAGCCCCAGCATTTT.

The gene calls are TRBV7-3 and TRBJ2-2, with TRBD2 matching over 10 bases. The CDR3 extends over 17 amino acids. The germline V gene has CDR1 SGHTA and CDR2 FQGTGA. V shed 4 bases and J 2 bases; nucleotides not matched to a gene: 7. The DNA for the CDR3 is TGTGCCAGCAGCTCCCTAGCGGGGGCCGCTAACACCGGGGAGCTGTTTTTT. It codes for CASSSLAGAANTGELFF.

The gene calls are TRBV28 and TRBJ1-1; TRBD1 might be the D (6 bases). V was clipped by 6 bases and J by 2 bases, with 19 bases between them. Germline V gives CDR1 MDHEN, CDR2 SYDVKM. The CDR3 contains 16 residues. The CDR3, as DNA: TGTGCCAGCAGCTCCTCGATAGGGGGGGGAAACACTGAAGCTTTCTTT. This sequence encodes CASSSSIGGGNTEAFF.

The J gene is TRBJ1-6, the V gene TRBV5-5; D uncertain. This CDR3 spans 15 amino acids. The ends were cut back, 7 bases at V and 0 bases at J, with 11 bases in the middle. The germline gives CDR1 SGHKS, CDR2 YYEKEE (reference sequence). CDR3 coding DNA: TGTGCCAGCTCAAACAGAATCTCCTATAATTCACCCCTCCACTTT. Residues: CASSNRISYNSPLHF.

J is TRBJ1-5 and V is TRBV6-5, with D perhaps TRBD1 (5 bases). CDR1 is MNHEY and CDR2 is SVGAGI in the germline V gene. The CDR3 runs 11 residues. Trimming took 7 bases from V and 4 from J, leaving 5 bases between them. CDR3: CASKGNQPQHF. The CDR3 DNA reads TGTGCCAGCAAGGGGAATCAGCCCCAGCATTTT.

This clone was seen once. J is TRBJ2-7 and V is TRBV4-2; D unresolved. V was clipped by 4 bases and J by 4 bases, with 8 bases between them. This CDR3 has 12 amino acids. Looked up from germline, CDR1 is LGHNA and CDR2 is YNFKEQ. Written as DNA, the CDR3 is TGTGCCAGCAGCCTGCCCTCATACGAGCAGTACTTC. The encoded protein is CASSLPSYEQYF.

The rearrangement links TRBV5-1 to TRBJ2-1, with D hard to call. The germline V gene encodes CDR1 SGHRS and CDR2 YFSETQ. The CDR3 loop spans 13 amino acids. V lost 4 bases and J 5 bases, leaving 10 bases between the germline ends. CDR3 region: CASSLEPDNEQFF. CDR3 in DNA: TGCGCCAGCAGCCTGGAACCGGACAATGAGCAGTTCTTC.

V is TRBV27 and J is TRBJ2-5, with D possibly TRBD2 on 6 matching bases. The CDR3 is made up of 14 amino acids. Per germline, CDR1 MNHEY and CDR2 SMNVEV (reference sequence). With 6 bases removed from V and 5 bases from J, the gap between germline ends came to 16 bases. The CDR3, as DNA: TGTGCCAGCAGGGATCAGGGACGGGGGGAGACCCAGTACTTC. Protein: CASRDQGRGETQYF.

The genes are TRBV19 and TRBJ1-2, with 10 bases fitting TRBD1. CDR3 size: 15 residues. V shed 2 bases and J 5 bases; nucleotides not matched to a gene: 5. Germline CDR1 is LNHDA and CDR2 is SQIVND (reference sequence). The CDR3 region is CASSITGQGWYGYTF. The CDR3 coding sequence is TGTGCCAGTAGTATAACGGGACAGGGGTGGTATGGCTACACCTTC.

The chain combines TRBV30 with TRBJ1-6; D gene uncertain. CDR1 GTSNPN and CDR2 SVGIG come from the germline V gene (reference sequence). Trimming took 7 bases from V and 5 from J, leaving 12 bases between them. This CDR3 comprises 13 residues. For the CDR3, the DNA is TGTGCCTCCCGGACTGAAGATAATTCACCCCTCCACTTT. The encoded protein is CASRTEDNSPLHF.

CDR3 in amino acids: CASSQDTGGSNYGYTF. The CDR3 DNA sequence: TGCGCCAGCAGCCAAGATACCGGGGGCAGTAACTATGGCTACACCTTC. The chain links TRBV4-1 to TRBJ1-2, with TRBD1 as a possible D gene (6 bases). CDR1 is MGHRA, CDR2 YSYEKL, per germline. The CDR3 loop spans 16 amino acids. V was cut by 0 bases and J by 1 base, with 12 bases left in between.

The chain links TRBV9 to TRBJ2-1; 7 bases map to TRBD2. Germline CDR1 is SGDLS and CDR2 is YYNGEE. J lost 8 bases, V lost 1 base, and 6 bases had no gene match. The CDR3 covers 14 residues. This CDR3 reads CASSVSGTKDEQFF. The CDR3 DNA sequence: TGTGCCAGCAGCGTATCCGGGACTAAGGATGAGCAGTTCTTC. Combining the CDR3 with reference TRBV9 and TRBJ2-1 gives the whole variable domain DSGVTQTPKHLITATGQRVTLRCSPRSGDLSVYWYQQSLDQGLQFLIQYYNGEERAKGNILERFSAQQFPDLHSELNLSSLELGDSALYFCASSVSGTKDEQFFGPGTRLTVL.

The CDR3 here is CATSDFHGLAGEVETQYF. The DNA for the CDR3 is TGTGCCACCAGTGATTTCCACGGACTAGCGGGAGAGGTAGAGACCCAGTACTTC. The chain couples TRBV24-1 to TRBJ2-5; 13 nucleotides line up with TRBD2. This CDR3 is built from 18 residues. Germline values: CDR1 KGHDR, CDR2 SFDVKD. Trimming cost V 1 base and J 4 bases; bases outside gene matches: 8.

This chain uses TRBV2 with TRBJ2-3, with 14 bases lining up with TRBD2. The CDR3 length is 16 residues. Germline V CDR1 and CDR2: SNHLY, FYNNEI. V dropped 6 bases and J dropped 6; count of bases not matched to a gene: 8. The CDR3 here is CASRVETSGGADTQYF. In DNA, the CDR3 is TGTGCCAGCAGGGTAGAGACTAGCGGGGGGGCGGATACGCAGTATTTT. Supplemented by reference TRBV2 and TRBJ2-3, the full variable domain reads EPEVTQTPSHQVTQMGQEVILRCVPISNHLYFYWYRQILGQKVEFLVSFYNNEISEKSEIFDDQFSVERPDGSNFTLKIRSTKLEDSAMYFCASRVETSGGADTQYFGPGTRLTVL.

The gene calls are TRBV19 and TRBJ1-1; the D is unclear. The CDR3 sequence is 13 residues long. V lost 6 bases and J 0 bases, leaving 8 bases between the germline ends. The V gene's germline CDR1 is LNHDA and CDR2 SQIVND (reference sequence). The CDR3 bases are TGTGCCAGTAGGTCTGATTTGAACACTGAAGCTTTCTTT. Protein product: CASRSDLNTEAFF.

The sample holds one count of this clone. The chain uses TRBV18 and TRBJ1-1, with no clear D. V gave up 2 bases and J gave up 0 bases, with 10 bases separating them. CDR3 length: 15 amino acids. Germline loops: CDR1 KGHSH, CDR2 LQKENI. The CDR3 nucleotides read TGTGCCAGCTCACCAATGGGAAATCTGAACACTGAAGCTTTCTTT. Its protein is CASSPMGNLNTEAFF. The full variable domain, with the rest looked up from reference TRBV18 and TRBJ1-1, is NAGVMQNPRHLVRRRGQEARLRCSPMKGHSHVYWYRQLPEEGLKFMVYLQKENIIDESGMPKERFSAEFPKEGPSILRIQQVVRGDSAAYFCASSPMGNLNTEAFFGQGTRLTVV.

This chain joins TRBV14 and TRBJ2-1; tentative D call: TRBD2 (5 bases). Germline values: CDR1 SGHDN, CDR2 FVKESK. The CDR3 has 12 amino acids. Deletions cut 5 bases from V and 10 bases from J, with 12 bases between. CDR3 residues: CASSAVRAEQFF. CDR3 in DNA: TGTGCCAGCAGCGCCGTGAGGGCAGAGCAGTTCTTC.

The V and J genes are TRBV3-1 (or the pseudogene TRBV3-2) and TRBJ2-7; tentative D call: TRBD1 (6 bases). Between the trimmed V and J ends, which lost 7 bases and 0 bases, there was a span of 13 bases. This CDR3 spans 14 amino acids. Per germline, CDR1 LGHDT and CDR2 YNNKEL (reference sequence). Here the CDR3 reads CASKSQGSSYEQYF. The CDR3 DNA reads TGTGCCAGCAAAAGCCAGGGGAGCTCCTACGAGCAGTACTTC.

The chain carries TRBV4-1 and TRBJ1-1; D is uncertain. Deletions cut 0 bases from V and 5 bases from J, with 25 bases between. Germline CDR1 MGHRA, CDR2 YSYEKL. The CDR3 is 19 residues long. The CDR3 bases are TGCGCCAGCAGCCAAGAAGGGTCGGGCTATGTGGGCGCGGGGACTGAAGCTTTCTTT. Translating it yields CASSQEGSGYVGAGTEAFF.

This chain connects TRBV25-1 to TRBJ2-3, with D possibly TRBD2 on 6 matching bases. Germline V gives CDR1 MGHDK, CDR2 SYGVNS. V was shortened by 7 bases and J by 8 bases, with 16 bases between the two germline ends. The CDR3 covers 13 residues. CDR3 residues: CASTPGGRGTQYF. CDR3 coding DNA: TGTGCCAGCACCCCTGGGGGGAGAGGTACGCAGTATTTT.

The chain couples TRBV18 to TRBJ2-3; D is possibly TRBD1 (6 bases). CDR1 and CDR2 from the germline V gene are KGHSH and LQKENI. The CDR3 is 16 residues long. V lost 1 base, J lost 0 bases, and 11 bases lay in between. In nucleotides, the CDR3 is TGTGCCAGCTCACCACTCTCCGGACAGAGCACAGATACGCAGTATTTT. This gives the protein CASSPLSGQSTDTQYF.